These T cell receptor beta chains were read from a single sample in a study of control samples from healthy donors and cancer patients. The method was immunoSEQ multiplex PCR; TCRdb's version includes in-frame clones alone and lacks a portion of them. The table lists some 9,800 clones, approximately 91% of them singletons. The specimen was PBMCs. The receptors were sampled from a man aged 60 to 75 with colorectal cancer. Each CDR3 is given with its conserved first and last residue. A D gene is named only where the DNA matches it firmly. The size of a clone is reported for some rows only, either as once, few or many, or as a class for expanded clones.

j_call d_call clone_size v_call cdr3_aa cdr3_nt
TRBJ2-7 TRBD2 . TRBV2 CASSESPSGGAYEQYF TGTGCCAGCAGTGAATCACCTAGCGGGGGGGCGTACGAGCAGTACTTC
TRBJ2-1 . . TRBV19 CASSNQGSYNEQFF TGTGCCAGTAGTAATCAGGGGTCCTACAATGAGCAGTTCTTC
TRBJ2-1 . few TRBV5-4 CASSWYGGVYNEQFF TGTGCCAGCAGCTGGTACGGGGGAGTCTACAATGAGCAGTTCTTC
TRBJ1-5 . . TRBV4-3 CASSQDVYGNQPQHF TGCGCCAGCAGCCAAGATGTTTACGGGAATCAGCCCCAGCATTTT
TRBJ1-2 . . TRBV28 CASYPQGFSAGYTF TGTGCCAGCTACCCGCAGGGTTTTTCGGCTGGCTACACCTTC
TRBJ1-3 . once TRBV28 CASSFWGNHLSGNTIYF TGTGCCAGCAGTTTCTGGGGCAATCACCTCTCTGGAAACACCATATATTTT
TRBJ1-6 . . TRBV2 CASSGPAGPLHF TGTGCCAGCAGCGGGCCAGCAGGACCCCTCCACTTT
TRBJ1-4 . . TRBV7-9 CASSLGTTNEKLFF TGTGCCAGCAGCTTGGGTACAACTAATGAAAAACTGTTTTTT
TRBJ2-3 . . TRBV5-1 CASSHGRGTTDTQYF TGCGCCAGCAGCCACGGACGGGGGACCACAGATACGCAGTATTTT
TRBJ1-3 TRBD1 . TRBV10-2 CASRRTGWGNTIYF TGCGCCAGCAGAAGGACAGGGTGGGGAAACACCATATATTTT
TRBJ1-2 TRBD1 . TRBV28 CASSQGQNYGYTF TGTGCCAGCAGTCAGGGACAGAACTATGGCTACACCTTC
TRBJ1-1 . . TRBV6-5 CASSRPLNTEAFF TGTGCCAGCAGCCGCCCTCTGAACACTGAAGCTTTCTTT
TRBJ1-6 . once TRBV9 CASSRDPYNSPLHF TGTGCCAGCAGCAGGGACCCCTATAATTCACCCCTCCACTTT
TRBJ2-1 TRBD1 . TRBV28 CASSSQGDNEQFF TGTGCCAGCAGTTCCCAGGGGGACAATGAGCAGTTCTTC
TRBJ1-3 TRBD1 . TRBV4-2 CASSQTGTGASIYF TGTGCCAGCAGCCAAACCGGGACAGGGGCCTCCATATATTTT
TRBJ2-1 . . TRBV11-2 CASSLDWAGAGNEQFF TGTGCCAGCAGCTTAGATTGGGCGGGGGCCGGGAATGAGCAGTTCTTC
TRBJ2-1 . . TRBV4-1 CASSQGPGQTYNEQFF TGCGCCAGCAGCCAAGGCCCCGGACAGACCTACAATGAGCAGTTCTTC